The 30 T cell receptor beta chains presented below share a single source sample, sequenced in a study of beta chain features in type 1 diabetes. Expressed TCRB transcripts were sequenced after all isolated RNA was converted to cDNA. Produced via immunoSEQ multiplex PCR; TCRdb's table is partial and in-frame only. The table has about 180,000 clones, approximately 13% seen once. Specimen: central memory CD4+ T cells from blood. The receptors originated from a woman aged 18-29 years in good health.

V usage is TRBV30 and J usage is TRBJ1-4, with a weak D call TRBD1 (5 bases). CDR1 and CDR2 from the germline V gene are GTSNPN and SVGIG (reference sequence). CDR3 length: 14 amino acids. Trimming removed 1 base at V and 5 bases at J, with 11 bases between. CDR3 sequence: CAWSGGLLNEKLFF. CDR3 nucleotide sequence: TGTGCCTGGAGTGGGGGACTCCTCAATGAAAAACTGTTTTTT.

There are a few counts of this clone. The rearrangement joins TRBV7-2 to TRBJ2-5; perhaps TRBD2 as D (6 bases). Germline assignment: CDR1 SGHTA and CDR2 FQGNSA. V was trimmed by 3 bases and J by 5 bases, leaving 13 bases between them. This CDR3 contains 14 residues. The CDR3 is CASSFTGDRETQYF. CDR3 bases: TGTGCCAGCAGCTTTACGGGAGACCGGGAGACCCAGTACTTC.

This clone occurred a few times. The chain combines TRBV15 with TRBJ2-7, with 10 bases lining up with TRBD1. This CDR3 spans 16 amino acids. In germline, CDR1 is LNHNV, CDR2 YYDKDF (reference sequence). The trim removed 1 base at V and 7 bases at J, leaving 10 bases unmatched. The CDR3: CATSRGDRTGGGEQYF. CDR3 bases: TGTGCCACCAGCAGAGGGGACAGGACAGGGGGAGGAGAGCAGTACTTC.

The chain has TRBV11-3 and TRBJ2-1; 9 nucleotides match TRBD2. CDR1 and CDR2 (germline): SGHNT, YENEEA. V was clipped by 1 base and J by 8 bases; unmatched bases: 9. The CDR3 sequence is 16 residues long. The CDR3 sequence: CASSLGASGIRHEQFF. The CDR3 nucleotides are TGTGCCAGCAGCTTAGGGGCTAGCGGGATTCGGCATGAGCAGTTCTTC.

The chain links TRBV7-8 to TRBJ2-1; 8 nucleotides align to TRBD2. Per the germline V gene, CDR1 is SGHVS and CDR2 is FQNEAQ. The CDR3 length is 14 residues. Trimming took 5 bases from V and 7 from J; bases not matched to a gene: 7. The chain's CDR3 is CASSRVPGGNEQFF. DNA for the CDR3: TGTGCCAGCAGCCGGGTTCCGGGGGGGAATGAGCAGTTCTTC.

The genes are TRBV7-2 and TRBJ2-1; 7 nucleotides match TRBD2. With V trimmed by 7 bases and J by 8 bases, 14 bases remained unmatched. The germline V gene has CDR1 SGHTA and CDR2 FQGNSA. The length of the CDR3 is 15 residues. The CDR3 region has the DNA TGTGCCAGCACCCTTGGCGGGAGAGTTAAAGATGAGCAGTTCTTC. Its protein is CASTLGGRVKDEQFF.

This clone occurred a few times. The V call is TRBV7-9, the J call TRBJ2-1, with 7 bases identical to TRBD2. Losses at the gene ends were 4 bases for V and 3 bases for J; bases not matched to a gene: 12. Germline V gene lookup returns CDR1 SEHNR and CDR2 FQNEAQ (reference sequence). CDR3 length: 17 amino acids. The CDR3 is CASSSRLPAGLYNEQFF. The DNA of the CDR3 is TGTGCCAGCAGCTCACGGCTGCCAGCGGGACTCTACAATGAGCAGTTCTTC.

The J gene is TRBJ2-1, the V gene TRBV5-1, with TRBD2 matching over 15 bases. Germline trimming cut 3 bases from V and 8 bases from J; bases unmatched to any gene: 3. CDR3 size: 15 residues. Germline V lookup: CDR1 SGHRS, CDR2 YFSETQ. The CDR3 protein is CASSSGLAGGDEQFF. In DNA form, the CDR3 reads TGCGCCAGCAGCTCGGGACTAGCGGGAGGCGATGAGCAGTTCTTC.

This clone was counted a few times. The gene calls are TRBV7-2 and TRBJ2-1; no firm D call. V was shortened by 1 base and J by 10 bases, with 26 bases between the two germline ends. The germline CDR1 and CDR2 sequences are SGHTA and FQGNSA. CDR3 length equals 18 residues. The CDR3 DNA reads TGTGCCAGCAGCTTAGGGGTTAAGTTCCCCACCCCCGTACTAGAGCAGTTCTTC. It is translated as CASSLGVKFPTPVLEQFF.

The rearrangement uses TRBV7-9 and TRBJ1-3; 7 bases fit TRBD1. CDR3 length: 16 amino acids. V lost 5 bases, J lost 0 bases, and 7 bases stayed unmatched. Per the germline V gene, CDR1 is SEHNR and CDR2 is FQNEAQ (reference sequence). CDR3 coding DNA: TGTGCCAGCAGCCCGCCGGGACAGAGCTCTGGAAACACCATATATTTT. Translation: CASSPPGQSSGNTIYF.

This clone has only a few counts. The CDR3 region is CSVESGDRATKETQYF. The CDR3 DNA is TGCAGCGTTGAAAGTGGGGACAGGGCTACCAAAGAGACCCAGTACTTC. The V and J genes are TRBV29-1 and TRBJ2-5; TRBD1 agrees at 9 bases. Germline lookup yields CDR1 SQVTM and CDR2 ANQGSEA. The CDR3 length is 16 residues. The V segment lost 2 bases and the J segment 3 bases; nucleotides outside the gene matches: 10.

This clone has a handful of counts. The chain employs TRBV5-1 and TRBJ2-6; 7 bases line up with TRBD1. CDR1 and CDR2 (germline): SGHRS, YFSETQ. The V and J ends lost 0 bases and 0 bases, in that order; junction bases with no gene match: 3. The CDR3 is 17 amino acids. The CDR3 region is CASSLEQGISGANVLTF. The DNA for the CDR3 is TGCGCCAGCAGCTTGGAACAGGGGATCTCTGGGGCCAACGTCCTGACTTTC.

The J gene is TRBJ2-7, the V gene TRBV2; D is perhaps TRBD2 (5 bases). The V and J ends lost 7 bases and 0 bases respectively, with 13 bases between them. The CDR3 runs 14 residues. Germline assignment: CDR1 SNHLY and CDR2 FYNNEI. The CDR3 DNA is TGTGCCAGCATGGTAATAGGGAGCTCCTACGAGCAGTACTTC. This codes for CASMVIGSSYEQYF.

The sample holds a few counts of this clone. The CDR3 is CATSGGADYYEQYF. Here the CDR3 DNA reads TGTGCCACCAGCGGAGGAGCGGACTATTACGAGCAGTACTTC. The J gene is TRBJ2-7, the V gene TRBV15, with D possibly TRBD2 on 6 matching bases. The ends were cut back, 5 bases at V and 4 bases at J, with 15 bases in the middle. Germline assignment: CDR1 LNHNV and CDR2 YYDKDF (reference sequence). The CDR3 covers 14 residues.

The chain is built from TRBV28 and TRBJ2-4; TRBD2 matches 9 bases. The J segment lost 7 bases and the V segment lost 2 bases, leaving 6 bases of the junction unmatched. This CDR3 contains 15 residues. Germline V gene sequence: CDR1 MDHEN, CDR2 SYDVKM. The CDR3 sequence is CASSLAGGGSNIQYF. Written as DNA, the CDR3 is TGTGCCAGCAGTTTAGCGGGAGGGGGTAGTAACATTCAGTACTTC.

The chain combines TRBV18 with TRBJ2-6, with D tentatively TRBD2 (5 bases). The CDR3 is 15 amino acids. The V gene's germline CDR1 is KGHSH and CDR2 LQKENI. Trimming left V 5 bases short and J 1 base short, with 9 bases between. Here the CDR3 DNA reads TGTGCCAGCTCAGGAGGACGATCTGGGGCCAACGTCCTGACTTTC. Amino acids: CASSGGRSGANVLTF.

This clone was found a few times. This sequence joins TRBV7-3 and TRBJ2-1; 10 nucleotides align to TRBD1. The germline V gene has CDR1 SGHTA and CDR2 FQGTGA. The trim removed 6 bases at V and 8 bases at J, leaving 1 base unmatched. The CDR3 loop spans 12 amino acids. CDR3 in DNA: TGTGCCAGCAGTGACAGGGGGCATGAGCAGTTCTTC. Residues: CASSDRGHEQFF.

The rearrangement links TRBV19 to TRBJ1-2; D is perhaps TRBD1 (6 bases). Trimming left V 7 bases short and J 8 bases short, with 20 bases between. This CDR3 contains 14 residues. The germline CDR1 and CDR2 sequences are LNHDA and SQIVND (reference sequence). In nucleotides, the CDR3 is TGTGCCAGTAATCAACCCCTGTCAGGGGCCGGCTACACCTTC. Translated: CASNQPLSGAGYTF.

The rearrangement uses TRBV5-8 and TRBJ2-1, with D tentatively TRBD1 (6 bases). The CDR3 contains 16 residues. CDR1 SGHTS and CDR2 YDEGEE come from the germline V gene. Trimming shortened V by 4 bases and J by 4 bases, and 18 bases separated the two germline ends. The CDR3 is CASSQYTGTRYNEQFF. CDR3 nucleotide sequence: TGTGCCAGCAGCCAATATACAGGGACCCGTTACAATGAGCAGTTCTTC. The variable domain in full, with the rest retrieved from reference TRBV5-8 and TRBJ2-1, is EAGVTQSPTHLIKTRGQQATLRCSPISGHTSVYWYQQALGLGLQFLLWYDEGEERNRGNFPPRFSGRQFPNYSSELNVNALELEDSALYLCASSQYTGTRYNEQFFGPGTRLTVL.

This clone was detected a few times. The chain links TRBV2 to TRBJ2-2; the match to TRBD1 covers 11 bases. This CDR3 is 14 amino acids long. V shed 8 bases, J shed 7 bases, and the junction held 6 bases outside the gene matches. CDR1 is SNHLY and CDR2 is FYNNEI in the germline V gene. The CDR3 spells CASGTGGIGGELFF. CDR3 nucleotide sequence: TGTGCCAGCGGGACAGGGGGAATTGGCGGGGAGCTGTTTTTT.

The chain links TRBV28 to TRBJ1-2; D gene uncertain. The CDR3 is 15 residues long. Germline CDR1 reads MDHEN; CDR2 reads SYDVKM. The V end was cut by 2 bases, the J end by 0 bases, with 10 bases between. The CDR3 DNA is TGTGCCAGCAGTTTAAACGGGGAGTCTAACTATGGCTACACCTTC. Amino acid sequence: CASSLNGESNYGYTF.

This clone has a handful of counts. This chain's CDR3 is CASSVLSGGTDTQYF. CDR3 bases: TGTGCCAGCAGTGTCCTTAGCGGGGGCACAGATACGCAGTATTTT. The chain joins TRBV28 to TRBJ2-3; 8 positions agree with TRBD2. This CDR3 contains 15 residues. J was trimmed by 1 base and V by 5 bases; bases with no gene match: 5. In germline, CDR1 is MDHEN, CDR2 SYDVKM.

This clone has ten or more counts. This chain uses TRBV7-3 with TRBJ2-6; TRBD2 aligns across 9 bases. CDR3 length: 18 residues. Germline CDR1 is SGHTA and CDR2 is FQGTGA. V trimming: 5 bases; J trimming: 0 bases; junction bases outside the gene matches: 8. The CDR3 protein is CASSAPSGTYSGANVLTF. CDR3 bases: TGTGCCAGCAGCGCCCCTAGCGGGACGTACTCTGGGGCCAACGTCCTGACTTTC.

This clone occurred a few times. This chain links TRBV27 with TRBJ2-6, with 8 bases matching TRBD1. This CDR3 is built from 15 residues. Germline CDR1 and CDR2: MNHEY and SMNVEV (reference sequence). The J segment lost 3 bases and the V segment lost 7 bases, leaving 5 bases of the junction unmatched. Here the CDR3 reads CASTLRGLGANVLTF. The CDR3 nucleotides are TGTGCCAGCACTCTCAGGGGGCTTGGGGCCAACGTCCTGACTTTC.

The V call is TRBV5-1, the J call TRBJ2-7; D perhaps matches TRBD2 (6 bases). V dropped 7 bases and J dropped 2 bases, with 22 bases sitting between them. Germline values: CDR1 SGHRS, CDR2 YFSETQ. The CDR3 length is 16 residues. CDR3 in DNA: TGCGCCAGCGGTAAACCCTCCGGGACGGGAGCCTACGAGCAGTACTTC. It yields the protein CASGKPSGTGAYEQYF.

As concerns this clone: The sample carries other DNA sequences with the same CDR3. The rearrangement uses TRBV28 and TRBJ1-1, with D possibly matching TRBD1 (5 bases). This CDR3 has 12 amino acids. V was pared by 4 bases and J by 5 bases, with 8 bases between. CDR1 is MDHEN and CDR2 is SYDVKM in the germline V gene. CDR3: CASSSRVTEAFF. In DNA, the CDR3 is TGTGCCAGCAGTTCCAGGGTTACTGAAGCTTTCTTT.

V gene TRBV2 combines with J gene TRBJ1-1; 9 nucleotides match TRBD1. The CDR3 contains 14 residues. Germline V gives CDR1 SNHLY, CDR2 FYNNEI. J lost 5 bases, V lost 5 bases, and 6 bases had no gene match. CDR3 bases: TGTGCCAGCAGTCCGGACAGGGGAAGAACTGAAGCTTTCTTT. Encoded protein: CASSPDRGRTEAFF.

This chain uses TRBV29-1 with TRBJ2-4; perhaps TRBD1 as D (12 bases). Germline V gene lookup returns CDR1 SQVTM and CDR2 ANQGSEA. V lost 6 bases and J 12 bases, leaving 36 bases between the germline ends. The CDR3 is 18 residues long. CDR3 in amino acids: CSVARDRGLAGGPGRQYF. The CDR3 DNA reads as TGCAGCGTGGCCCGGGACAGGGGGCTAGCGGGAGGCCCTGGTCGTCAGTACTTC.

The chain has TRBV18 and TRBJ1-2; D is uncertain. The CDR3 length is 12 residues. V lost 2 bases, J lost 13 bases, and 14 bases lay in between. Germline V CDR1 and CDR2: KGHSH, LQKENI. The chain's CDR3 is CASSPSTAAITF. For the CDR3, the DNA is TGTGCCAGCTCACCATCCACCGCCGCTATCACCTTC.

The rearrangement links TRBV7-2 to TRBJ2-3; D is undetermined. Between the trimmed V and J ends, which lost 1 base and 5 bases, there was a span of 10 bases. This CDR3 comprises 14 residues. Germline CDR1 is SGHTA and CDR2 is FQGNSA. The CDR3 DNA is TGTGCCAGCAGCTTAGAGACTCTCCGAGATACGCAGTATTTT. Protein product: CASSLETLRDTQYF.